This TCR beta chain was retrieved from a study of identical twins. CDR3 size: 13 residues. The V gene lost 2 bases and the J gene lost 2 bases, with 5 bases spanning the gap. CDR1 is ENHRY and CDR2 is SYGVKD in the germline V gene. Carrying unique molecular identifiers, the cDNA also gained a universal primer site through template switching. TCRdb re-called the 5' RACE reads with MiXCR, one entry per CDR3 protein. The table records roughly 710,000 distinct CDR3 sequences, around 6% of them present only once. Many counts were recorded for this clonotype. Material for sequencing was naive T cells sorted from blood. The chain recombines TRBV10-3 with TRBJ2-3; D unresolved. The sequence was obtained from a man between 18 and 35 years old in good health. CDR3 DNA: TGTGCCATCAGTGAGAGGACCACAGATACGCAGTATTTT. This encodes CAISERTTDTQYF.